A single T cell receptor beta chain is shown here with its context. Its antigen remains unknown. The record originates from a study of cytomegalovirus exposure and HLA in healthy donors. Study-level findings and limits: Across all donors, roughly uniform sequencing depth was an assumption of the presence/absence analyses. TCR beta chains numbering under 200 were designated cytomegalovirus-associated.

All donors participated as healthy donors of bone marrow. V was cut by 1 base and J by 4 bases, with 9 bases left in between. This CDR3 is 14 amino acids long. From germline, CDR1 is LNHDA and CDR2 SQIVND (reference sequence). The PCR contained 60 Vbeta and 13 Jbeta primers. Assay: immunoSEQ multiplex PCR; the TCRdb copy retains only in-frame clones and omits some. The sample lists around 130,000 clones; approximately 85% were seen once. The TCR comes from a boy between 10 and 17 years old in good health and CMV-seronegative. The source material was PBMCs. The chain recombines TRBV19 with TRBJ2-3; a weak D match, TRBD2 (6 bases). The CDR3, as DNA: TGTGCCAGTAGTATAGGGAGGGACGCAGATACGCAGTATTTT. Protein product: CASSIGRDADTQYF.